What follows are 9 T cell receptor beta chains derived from one specimen sequenced in a study of T cells after yellow fever vaccination. From the 5' RACE reads, TCRdb called clonotypes with MiXCR, one entry per CDR3 protein. The sample shows around 30,000 distinct CDR3 sequences, about 10% of them seen only once. The material sequenced was PBMCs, either bulk or a sorted T-cell subset (CD4+, CD8+, memory, or dextramer-sorted; not recorded which), taken less than 16 days after the first yellow fever vaccination. These receptor sequences come from a man aged 18-30 years who received the YFV17D yellow fever vaccine.

The sample holds many counts of this clonotype. The chain is built from TRBV6-5 and TRBJ2-4, with D possibly TRBD2 on 8 matching bases. V lost 5 bases and J 0 bases, leaving 14 bases between the germline ends. The germline gives CDR1 MNHEY, CDR2 SVGAGI. The CDR3 runs to 16 residues. The CDR3 bases are TGTGCCAGCAGTCTCGGGGGGGACAGAGCCAAAAACATTCAGTACTTC. Protein sequence: CASSLGGDRAKNIQYF.

This clonotype was detected ten times or more. The genes are TRBV9 and TRBJ1-2; TRBD1 aligns across 9 bases. Trimming took 4 bases from V and 4 from J; bases not matched to a gene: 5. Germline-derived CDR1 and CDR2 are SGDLS and YYNGEE. This CDR3 contains 14 residues. This CDR3 reads CASSPGQGPYGYTF. CDR3 sequence (DNA): TGTGCCAGCAGCCCAGGACAGGGGCCCTATGGCTACACCTTC.

There are many counts of this clonotype. V usage is TRBV29-1 and J usage is TRBJ2-3, with 9 bases that match TRBD1. V dropped 4 bases and J dropped 1; count of bases not matched to a gene: 0. The CDR3 contains 13 residues. The germline CDR1 and CDR2 sequences are SQVTM and ANQGSEA. The CDR3 protein is CSVGTGGTDTQYF. The CDR3 bases are TGCAGCGTTGGGACAGGGGGCACAGATACGCAGTATTTT.

This clonotype was detected ten times or more. The chain combines TRBV10-3 with TRBJ2-6, with D possibly being TRBD2 (5 bases). Germline CDR1 and CDR2: ENHRY and SYGVKD. The CDR3 consists of 21 residues. Deletions cut 3 bases from V and 0 bases from J, with 24 bases between. As DNA, the CDR3 is TGTGCCATCAGTGACGCAAGGTTAGGAGAGCGGCCTATCTCTGGGGCCAACGTCCTGACTTTC. This translates into CAISDARLGERPISGANVLTF.

This clonotype was detected ten times or more. This sequence joins TRBV29-1 and TRBJ2-7; 8 bases align to TRBD1. The CDR3 loop spans 13 amino acids. Germline V lookup: CDR1 SQVTM, CDR2 ANQGSEA. The V segment lost 7 bases and the J segment 6 bases; nucleotides outside the gene matches: 11. This chain's CDR3 is CSASGTGLGEQYF. The CDR3 DNA follows: TGCAGCGCCTCCGGGACAGGCCTGGGCGAGCAGTACTTC.

This clonotype was detected many times. Mismatch with germline at one junction end may stem from a read error. The chain has TRBV7-7 and TRBJ2-3; D call uncertain. CDR1 SSHAT and CDR2 FNYEAQ come from the germline V gene (reference sequence). The CDR3 totals 8 residues. The CDR3 sequence: CASSRWYF. CDR3 bases: TGTGCTAGCAGCCGGTGGTATTTT.

Ten or more counts support this clonotype. This chain links TRBV6-1 with TRBJ2-4; 9 bases are a match to TRBD1. The CDR3 length is 14 residues. Germline trimming cut 7 bases from V and 8 bases from J; bases unmatched to any gene: 9. Germline V gene sequence: CDR1 MNHNS, CDR2 SASEGT. As DNA, the CDR3 is TGTGCCAGCACCCCGGGACAGGGTTCGGACATTCAGTACTTC. It yields the protein CASTPGQGSDIQYF.

This clonotype was found many times. This sequence joins TRBV7-2 and TRBJ2-7; 13 nucleotides align to TRBD2. The ends lost 1 base at V and 4 bases at J; junction bases unmatched: 4. This CDR3 comprises 16 residues. Germline V gene sequence: CDR1 SGHTA, CDR2 FQGNSA. The CDR3 reads CASSLVLAGGRYEQYF. The CDR3 bases are TGTGCCAGCAGCTTAGTACTAGCGGGGGGGCGATACGAGCAGTACTTC.

Ten or more counts support this clonotype. V and J are TRBV10-3 and TRBJ2-5; D is unclear. This CDR3 spans 14 amino acids. Per germline, CDR1 ENHRY and CDR2 SYGVKD. The ends were cut back, 3 bases at V and 2 bases at J, with 10 bases in the middle. This chain's CDR3 is CAISDPPGQETQYF. In DNA form, the CDR3 reads TGTGCCATCAGTGATCCCCCAGGACAAGAGACCCAGTACTTC.